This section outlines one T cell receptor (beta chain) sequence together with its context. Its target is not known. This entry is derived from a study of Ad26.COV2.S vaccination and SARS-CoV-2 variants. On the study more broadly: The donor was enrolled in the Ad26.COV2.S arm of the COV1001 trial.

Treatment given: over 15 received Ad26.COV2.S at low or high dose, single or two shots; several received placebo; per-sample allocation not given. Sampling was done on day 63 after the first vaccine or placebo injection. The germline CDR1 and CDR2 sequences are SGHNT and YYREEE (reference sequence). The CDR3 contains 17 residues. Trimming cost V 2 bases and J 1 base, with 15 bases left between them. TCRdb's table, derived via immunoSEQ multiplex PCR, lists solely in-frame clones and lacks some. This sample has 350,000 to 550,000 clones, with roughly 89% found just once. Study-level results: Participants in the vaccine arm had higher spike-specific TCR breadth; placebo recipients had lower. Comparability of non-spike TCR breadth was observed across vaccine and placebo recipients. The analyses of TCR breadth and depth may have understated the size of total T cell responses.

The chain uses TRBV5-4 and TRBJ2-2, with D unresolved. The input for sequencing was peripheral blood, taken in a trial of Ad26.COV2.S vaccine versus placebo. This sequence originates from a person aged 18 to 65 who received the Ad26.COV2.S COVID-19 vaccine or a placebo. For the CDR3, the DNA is TGTGCCAGCAGCTTCGTCTTGTCCCAGCAGAACACCGGGGAGCTGTTTTTT. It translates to CASSFVLSQQNTGELFF.